These T cell receptor beta chains were read from a single sample in a study of response to subunit inactivated influenza vaccine. TCRdb called the RT-PCR reads again in MiXCR, with one record for every CDR3 protein. The sample records 500,000 to 550,000 distinct CDR3 sequences, 7.6% being singletons. The sample was PBMCs from blood, taken less than 25 months after vaccination. The source of these receptors is a man aged 45-69 years who received an inactivated influenza vaccine. Each CDR3 is given with its conserved first and last residue. D genes are given only for firm matches. Clone size is given for some rows only: seen once, a few or many times, or a class if the clone is expanded.

>NA|many|TRBJ2-2|TRBV7-2
CASSLKWGNTGELFF
>TRBD1|many|TRBJ2-5|TRBV5-1
CASSSEGQGTQYF
>NA|NA|TRBJ2-2|TRBV11-1
CASRPPRTGELFF
>NA|NA|TRBJ1-2|TRBV25-1
CASSGQYYGYTF
>TRBD1|few|TRBJ1-2|TRBV2
CANKDRANYGYTF
>NA|NA|TRBJ2-7|TRBV7-2
CASSPRGLTSSYEQYF
>TRBD2|few|TRBJ2-1|TRBV3-1
CASSRGGSADEQFF
>NA|many|TRBJ2-1|TRBV4-3
CASSQDRGANNEQFF
>TRBD1|few|TRBJ1-6|TRBV27
CASSSDRARSPLHF
>NA|many|TRBJ1-5|TRBV12-3/TRBV12-4
CASSFTDSNQPQHF
>TRBD2|NA|TRBJ2-1|TRBV27
CASSWFGTSDLNEQFF
>NA|few|TRBJ2-3|TRBV24-1
CATSHRDRDTQYF
>TRBD2|NA|TRBJ2-3|TRBV20-1
CSAPAELAGGLGTDTQYF
>TRBD1|NA|TRBJ2-5|TRBV20-1
CSARGSSQGRETQYF
>NA|many|TRBJ2-7|TRBV29-1
CSVGDGHYEQYF
>TRBD2|many|TRBJ2-1|TRBV12-3/TRBV12-4
CASSLARTSGNYNEQFF
>NA|NA|TRBJ2-1|TRBV7-2
CASSSGRIWNEQFF
>NA|few|TRBJ2-1|TRBV5-6
CASSFTGSNEQFF
>NA|many|TRBJ2-7|TRBV28
CASSLQVNPSYEQYF
>NA|few|TRBJ2-3|TRBV25-1
CASSEFSYASTDTQYF
>TRBD2|NA|TRBJ2-1|TRBV6-2/TRBV6-3
CASRPAGGRGEQFF
>TRBD1|few|TRBJ1-1|TRBV12-3/TRBV12-4
CASSLLPSDRVDTEAFF
>NA|many|TRBJ1-1|TRBV10-3
CAISERGGNTEAFF
>NA|many|TRBJ2-3|TRBV7-9
CASSLLQADTQYF
>NA|many|TRBJ2-7|TRBV5-6
CASSWTQGEQYF
>NA|many|TRBJ1-4|TRBV4-2
CASSQGSADFNEKLFF
>NA|many|TRBJ2-1|TRBV12-3/TRBV12-4
CASTPIADGRGEQFF
>NA|few|TRBJ2-1|TRBV20-1
CSASRQLHDNEQFF
>NA|many|TRBJ1-1|TRBV20-1
CSATFIGGPF
>NA|many|TRBJ2-1|TRBV6-1
CASGASSYNEQFF
>NA|many|TRBJ2-4|TRBV6-1
CASREAPATKNIQYF
>NA|few|TRBJ2-3|TRBV18
CASSFRDGTDTQYF
>NA|few|TRBJ2-5|TRBV29-1
CSVEIHSRETQYF
>NA|NA|TRBJ2-7|TRBV5-1
CASSSRTSYEQYF
>NA|many|TRBJ2-2|TRBV6-2/TRBV6-3
CASTRGDGELFF
>NA|NA|TRBJ1-4|TRBV15
CATSRGRRGLREKLFF
>NA|many|TRBJ2-2|TRBV18
CASSSDPAGELFF
>NA|few|TRBJ1-2|TRBV20-1
CSASLDRSYGYTF
>NA|few|TRBJ2-1|TRBV7-3
CASSSTGMKYNEQFF
>NA|many|TRBJ2-3|TRBV30
CAWKTLTRGTDTQYF
>NA|many|TRBJ1-5|TRBV5-1
CASASGPNGDQPQHF